This entry lists 26 T cell receptor beta chains sequenced from one sample in a study of cytomegalovirus exposure and HLA in healthy donors. This PCR relied on a set of 60 Vbeta primers and 13 Jbeta primers. Method: immunoSEQ multiplex PCR; TCRdb's copy keeps in-frame clones and lacks some. The data show roughly 150,000 clones, around 75% seen once. The sample taken for sequencing was PBMCs. All receptors derive from a woman between 40 and 50 years old in good health and CMV-seronegative.

The genes are TRBV7-9 and TRBJ2-3, with 7 bases fitting TRBD2. In germline, CDR1 is SEHNR, CDR2 FQNEAQ (reference sequence). Trimming at V came to 5 bases and at J to 2 bases, leaving 10 bases not matched to a gene. The CDR3 runs to 16 residues. The CDR3 sequence is CASSLPWAGDTDTQYF. In nucleotides, the CDR3 is TGTGCCAGCAGCCTACCTTGGGCGGGGGACACAGATACGCAGTATTTT. The whole variable domain, remainder taken from reference TRBV7-9 and TRBJ2-3, is DTGVSQNPRHKITKRGQNVTFRCDPISEHNRLYWYRQTLGQGPEFLTYFQNEAQLEKSRLLSDRFSAERPKGSFSTLEIQRTEQGDSAMYLCASSLPWAGDTDTQYFGPGTRLTVL.

This chain uses TRBV18 with TRBJ1-2; D remains unclear. The V end lost 3 bases, the J end lost 7 bases, and 15 bases lay between the germline ends. The CDR3 is 14 amino acids. The germline CDR1 and CDR2 sequences are KGHSH and LQKENI. CDR3 residues: CASSPRTGSGGYTF. The CDR3 DNA is TGTGCCAGCTCACCTAGGACGGGAAGTGGTGGCTACACCTTC.

The V call is TRBV28, the J call TRBJ2-3; 9 bases are shared with TRBD2. The CDR3 loop spans 14 amino acids. The J segment lost 5 bases and the V segment lost 4 bases, leaving 4 bases of the junction unmatched. CDR1 and CDR2 (germline): MDHEN, SYDVKM. This CDR3 is CASSSGLAIDTQYF. The CDR3 bases are TGTGCCAGCAGTTCGGGACTAGCTATAGATACGCAGTATTTT. The variable domain in full, completed from reference TRBV28 and TRBJ2-3, reads DVKVTQSSRYLVKRTGEKVFLECVQDMDHENMFWYRQDPGLGLRLIYFSYDVKMKEKGDIPEGYSVSREKKERFSLILESASTNQTSMYLCASSSGLAIDTQYFGPGTRLTVL.

This clone was seen more than once but under ten times. The V and J genes are TRBV18 and TRBJ2-1; D is undetermined. V was cut by 5 bases and J by 6 bases, with 8 bases left in between. The CDR3 covers 12 residues. Germline V gene lookup returns CDR1 KGHSH and CDR2 LQKENI. This CDR3 reads CASSSSVNEQFF. DNA for the CDR3: TGTGCCAGCTCAAGTAGTGTCAATGAGCAGTTCTTC.

The chain employs TRBV19 and TRBJ1-5, with TRBD1 matching over 9 bases. V dropped 7 bases and J dropped 1; count of bases not matched to a gene: 5. The CDR3 has 15 amino acids. CDR1 LNHDA and CDR2 SQIVND come from the germline V gene (reference sequence). CDR3 in amino acids: CASTPGQGSNQPQHF. The CDR3 DNA follows: TGTGCCAGTACTCCGGGACAGGGAAGCAATCAGCCCCAGCATTTT.

The chain employs TRBV16 and TRBJ2-5; TRBD1 agrees at 9 bases. V was pared by 8 bases and J by 5 bases, with 15 bases of the junction left unmatched. Germline CDR1 KGHSY, CDR2 FQNENV. The CDR3 runs 16 residues. CDR3 sequence: CASGQPTTGGEETQYF. CDR3 sequence (DNA): TGTGCCAGCGGACAGCCCACTACAGGGGGCGAGGAGACCCAGTACTTC.

This chain joins TRBV5-6 and TRBJ2-7; TRBD1 aligns across 10 bases. Germline loops: CDR1 SGHDT, CDR2 YYEEEE. This CDR3 spans 15 amino acids. Trimming took 1 base from V and 2 from J; bases not matched to a gene: 3. The CDR3 loop is CASSLWDRGPYEQYF. The CDR3 bases are TGTGCCAGCAGCTTGTGGGACAGGGGTCCCTACGAGCAGTACTTC. The full variable domain, its missing parts supplied by reference TRBV5-6 and TRBJ2-7, is DAGVTQSPTHLIKTRGQQVTLRCSPKSGHDTVSWYQQALGQGPQFIFQYYEEEERQRGNFPDRFSGHQFPNYSSELNVNALLLGDSALYLCASSLWDRGPYEQYFGPGTRLTVT.

V gene TRBV7-6 combines with J gene TRBJ1-3; D is unclear. V lost 0 bases, J lost 2 bases, and 5 bases lay in between. The length of the CDR3 is 14 residues. Germline lookup yields CDR1 SGHVS and CDR2 FNYEAQ. CDR3 loop: CASSLARTGNTIYF. The CDR3 region has the DNA TGTGCCAGCAGCTTAGCCAGGACTGGAAACACCATATATTTT.

The V call is TRBV19, the J call TRBJ2-2; possible D gene TRBD1, 8 bases. V lost 5 bases to trimming and J lost 4 bases, with 14 bases between them. Germline V gene lookup returns CDR1 LNHDA and CDR2 SQIVND (reference sequence). This CDR3 spans 15 amino acids. The CDR3 bases are TGTGCCAGTAGTTATACAGGGGGGGTCACCGGGGAGCTGTTTTTT. Translation gives CASSYTGGVTGELFF.

The rearrangement links TRBV30 to TRBJ1-5; 8 positions match TRBD1. Trimming at V came to 2 bases and at J to 0 bases, leaving 9 bases not matched to a gene. The CDR3 runs 17 residues. CDR1 GTSNPN and CDR2 SVGIG come from the germline V gene (reference sequence). The CDR3 DNA sequence: TGTGCCTGGAGTACTGTTAGGACAGGGATTAGCAATCAGCCCCAGCATTTT. Its translation is CAWSTVRTGISNQPQHF.

The V and J genes are TRBV6-1 and TRBJ1-5; 8 bases are a match to TRBD1. The CDR3 covers 15 residues. Germline trimming cut 2 bases from V and 4 bases from J; bases unmatched to any gene: 4. CDR1 is MNHNS, CDR2 SASEGT, per germline. The CDR3 sequence is CASSETGDRNQPQHF. The CDR3 coding sequence is TGTGCCAGCAGTGAAACAGGGGACAGGAATCAGCCCCAGCATTTT.

This clone was found a few times. V gene TRBV6-1 combines with J gene TRBJ1-1; 8 nucleotides match TRBD1. Germline loops: CDR1 MNHNS, CDR2 SASEGT. Trimming at V came to 7 bases and at J to 1 base, leaving 5 bases not matched to a gene. The CDR3 is 14 residues long. CDR3 in DNA: TGTGCCAGCACTCTCGGGACAGGGAACACTGAAGCTTTCTTT. It specifies CASTLGTGNTEAFF.

The gene calls are TRBV18 and TRBJ1-1; D remains unclear. CDR1 is KGHSH, CDR2 LQKENI, per germline. With 3 bases removed from V and 1 base from J, the gap between germline ends came to 9 bases. CDR3 size: 14 residues. The CDR3 here is CASSPRGPNTEAFF. In nucleotides, the CDR3 is TGTGCCAGCTCACCGCGGGGTCCGAACACTGAAGCTTTCTTT.

The chain couples TRBV2 to TRBJ1-1, with D tentatively TRBD1 (5 bases). CDR1 is SNHLY, CDR2 FYNNEI, per germline. V lost 7 bases and J 0 bases, leaving 9 bases between the germline ends. The CDR3 length is 13 residues. In DNA form, the CDR3 reads TGTGCCAGCAAAAGGGGAATGAACACTGAAGCTTTCTTT. Translating gives CASKRGMNTEAFF. Variable domain in full (rest from reference TRBV2 and TRBJ1-1): EPEVTQTPSHQVTQMGQEVILRCVPISNHLYFYWYRQILGQKVEFLVSFYNNEISEKSEIFDDQFSVERPDGSNFTLKIRSTKLEDSAMYFCASKRGMNTEAFFGQGTRLTVV.

The gene calls are TRBV6-5 and TRBJ1-1, with D perhaps TRBD1 (6 bases). Trimming took off 6 bases at V and 1 base at J, with 12 bases between the two ends. In germline, CDR1 is MNHEY, CDR2 SVGAGI. CDR3 size: 14 residues. CDR3 nucleotides: TGTGCCAGCAGACCCGGGACAAGGAACACTGAAGCTTTCTTT. This gives the protein CASRPGTRNTEAFF.

A single count supports this clone. The chain couples TRBV28 to TRBJ1-2, with D possibly matching TRBD1 (6 bases). V gave up 1 base and J gave up 8 bases, with 14 bases separating them. The CDR3 consists of 14 residues. Looked up from germline, CDR1 is MDHEN and CDR2 is SYDVKM. The DNA for the CDR3 is TGTGCCAGCAGTTTATCTCAGAGAACAGGGGGCTACACCTTC. It translates to CASSLSQRTGGYTF.

The genes are TRBV7-2 and TRBJ1-1, with a tentative D call TRBD1 (6 bases). This CDR3 has 15 amino acids. The V gene lost 7 bases and the J gene lost 3 bases, with 18 bases spanning the gap. Germline assignment: CDR1 SGHTA and CDR2 FQGNSA. CDR3: CASKDGGRGDTEAFF. CDR3 DNA sequence: TGTGCCAGCAAGGACGGGGGGCGAGGGGACACTGAAGCTTTCTTT.

V usage is TRBV28 and J usage is TRBJ1-3, with D unclear. Germline V gives CDR1 MDHEN, CDR2 SYDVKM. The CDR3 sequence is 13 residues long. V lost 6 bases to trimming and J lost 7 bases, with 13 bases between them. This CDR3 is CASSKMAPNTIYF. CDR3 nucleotide sequence: TGTGCCAGCAGCAAGATGGCCCCCAACACCATATATTTT.

This chain connects TRBV7-9 to TRBJ1-2; 9 positions agree with TRBD1. In germline, CDR1 is SEHNR, CDR2 FQNEAQ (reference sequence). Losses at the gene ends were 4 bases for V and 6 bases for J; bases not matched to a gene: 18. There are 18 residues in the CDR3. This CDR3 is CASSSRGTGPLTPHGYTF. The CDR3 DNA is TGTGCCAGCAGCTCCAGAGGGACAGGGCCCCTGACCCCCCATGGCTACACCTTC.

The V and J genes are TRBV30 and TRBJ2-5; 10 bases agree with TRBD2. J was trimmed by 4 bases and V by 2 bases; bases with no gene match: 1. The germline V gene encodes CDR1 GTSNPN and CDR2 SVGIG (reference sequence). The CDR3 runs to 13 residues. DNA of the CDR3: TGTGCCTGGAGTCCTAGCGGGAGAGAGACCCAGTACTTC. As protein: CAWSPSGRETQYF.

The chain links TRBV10-2 to TRBJ1-5; TRBD1 agrees at 7 bases. After removal of 5 bases from V and 5 bases from J, the junction contained 9 bases not matched to a gene. Germline V gives CDR1 WSHSY, CDR2 SAAADI. This CDR3 contains 15 residues. CDR3 amino acids: CASSSDRDRYQPQHF. CDR3 in DNA: TGCGCCAGCAGTTCAGACCGGGACAGATATCAGCCCCAGCATTTT.

The chain is built from TRBV6-6 and TRBJ1-3; 8 positions agree with TRBD1. The CDR3 runs to 14 residues. Losses at the gene ends were 5 bases for V and 4 bases for J; bases not matched to a gene: 4. Germline assignment: CDR1 MNHNY and CDR2 SVGAGI (reference sequence). CDR3: CASSTTGVGNTIYF. CDR3 sequence (DNA): TGTGCCAGCAGTACGACAGGGGTCGGAAACACCATATATTTT.

This rearrangement joins TRBV6-6 to TRBJ2-3; D is undetermined. Trimming removed 6 bases from V and 5 bases from J, with 9 bases in between. The germline gives CDR1 MNHNY, CDR2 SVGAGI (reference sequence). The CDR3 has 12 residues. The CDR3 nucleotides read TGTGCCAGCAGCTTTCTAGGAGATACGCAGTATTTT. Translating it yields CASSFLGDTQYF.

This chain joins TRBV10-3 and TRBJ2-2; 10 positions agree with TRBD1. CDR1 ENHRY and CDR2 SYGVKD come from the germline V gene. Losses at the gene ends were 5 bases for V and 3 bases for J; bases not matched to a gene: 3. CDR3 length equals 15 residues. The CDR3 protein is CAISKTGGDTGELFF. The CDR3 DNA is TGTGCCATCAGTAAGACAGGGGGCGACACCGGGGAGCTGTTTTTT.

The chain joins TRBV18 to TRBJ1-1; the D gene is possibly TRBD1 (5 bases). The CDR3 consists of 11 residues. The germline gives CDR1 KGHSH, CDR2 LQKENI. Trimming left V 9 bases short and J 8 bases short, with 13 bases between. Written as DNA, the CDR3 is TGTGCCAGTTCCGACAGTACAGAAGCTTTCTTT. This gives the protein CASSDSTEAFF.

The chain couples TRBV28 to TRBJ2-7, with 12 bases lining up with TRBD2. The CDR3 covers 15 residues. Germline V gene data show CDR1 as MDHEN and CDR2 as SYDVKM. The V segment lost 4 bases and the J segment 6 bases; nucleotides outside the gene matches: 7. Here the CDR3 reads CASSSSGGALVEQYF. CDR3 DNA sequence: TGTGCCAGCAGTTCTAGCGGGGGGGCCCTCGTCGAGCAGTACTTC.